Listed here is a single T cell receptor (beta chain). The CDR3 spans 13 residues. In germline, CDR1 is MDHEN, CDR2 SYDVKM. V was cut by 8 bases and J by 6 bases, with 13 bases left in between. This record belongs to a study of blood T cell repertoires in COVID-19. Some clones are missing from TCRdb's copy, which holds only in-frame ones; the method was immunoSEQ multiplex PCR. The sample gives over 350,000 clones, about 87% of which show up once; approximately 9.3% is in the top ten. The rearrangement joins TRBV28 to TRBJ2-2; TRBD1 is a possible D gene (6 bases). The sample comprised PBMCs or T cells enriched from blood (not recorded which). The receptor comes from a woman between 50 and 59 years old who had recovered from COVID-19. The CDR3 DNA reads as TGTGCCAGCCAACAGGGCGAGGCCGGGGAGCTGTTTTTT. Its protein product is CASQQGEAGELFF.